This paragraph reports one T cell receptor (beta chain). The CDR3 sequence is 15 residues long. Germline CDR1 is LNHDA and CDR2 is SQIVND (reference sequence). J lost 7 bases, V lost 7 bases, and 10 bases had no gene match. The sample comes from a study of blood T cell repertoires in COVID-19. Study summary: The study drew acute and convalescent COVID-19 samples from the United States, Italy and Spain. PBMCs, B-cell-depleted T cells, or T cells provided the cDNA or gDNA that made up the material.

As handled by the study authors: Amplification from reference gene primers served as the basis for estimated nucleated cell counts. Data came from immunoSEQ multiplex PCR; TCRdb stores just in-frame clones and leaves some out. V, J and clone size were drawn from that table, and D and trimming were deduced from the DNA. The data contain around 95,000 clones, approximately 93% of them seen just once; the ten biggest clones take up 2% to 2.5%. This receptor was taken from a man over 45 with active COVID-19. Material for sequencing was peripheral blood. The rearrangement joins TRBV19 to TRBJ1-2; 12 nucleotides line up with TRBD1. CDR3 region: CASTPTGQGAIGYTF. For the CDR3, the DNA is TGTGCCAGTACTCCCACGGGACAGGGGGCAATTGGCTACACCTTC.